Given below is one TCR beta chain in context. This clonotype was seen only a few times. There is no known antigen for this receptor. Base qualities are not recorded, but no much larger clone differs from it by a single base. Trimming at the junction amounts to 0 bases on V and 3 bases on J, and the germline ends lie 13 bases apart. The germline V gene encodes CDR1 SGHDT and CDR2 YYEEEE. Reading from cysteine to phenylalanine, the CDR3 counts 15 amino acids. The entry retains the CDR3 DNA only, 45 bases that are in frame from base 1. These data belong to a study of response to subunit inactivated influenza vaccine (dated by TCRdb to 2016 to 2018). Background for the entire study: Deep quantitative T cell receptor repertoire profiling was used in the study to track responses to a trivalent subunit inactivated influenza vaccine. General conclusions and limits of the study: According to the authors, only a limited number of new T cells may be recruited by each seasonal influenza vaccination.

Receptor libraries were prepared by RT-PCR. TCRdb records Illumina HiSeq 2500 as the sequencer. TCRdb trimmed public reads at Q25 via fastp, called clones via MiXCR and kept in-frame beta chains. One record per CDR3 amino acid sequence lists the most common genes and DNA. The sample profile shows about 800,000 distinct CDR3 sequences; 21% of them were found once. The top ten clones comprise roughly 10% of the sample. The chain joins TRBV5-6 to TRBJ2-7; perhaps TRBD2 is the D gene, with 6 bases matching. This TCR was recovered from a man between 45 and 60 years old who received an inactivated influenza vaccine. Donor details come from another sample of the same person, matched by shared clones. The input for sequencing was PBMCs from blood, taken 5 days after vaccination. The CDR3 region has the sequence CASSLGSGTLYEQYF. The nucleotide sequence reads as follows: TGTGCCAGCAGCTTGGGTAGCGGAACCCTCTACGAGCAGTACTTC.